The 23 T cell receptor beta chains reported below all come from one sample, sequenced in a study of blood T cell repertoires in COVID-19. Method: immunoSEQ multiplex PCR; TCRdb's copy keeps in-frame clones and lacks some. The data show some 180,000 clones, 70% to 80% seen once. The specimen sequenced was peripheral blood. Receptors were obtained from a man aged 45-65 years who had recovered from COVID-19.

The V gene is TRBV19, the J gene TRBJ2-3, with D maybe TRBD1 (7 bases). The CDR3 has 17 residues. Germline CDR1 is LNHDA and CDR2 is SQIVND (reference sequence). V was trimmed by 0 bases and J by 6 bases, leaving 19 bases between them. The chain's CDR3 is CASSIDGLAKGADTQYF. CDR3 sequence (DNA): TGTGCCAGTAGTATAGATGGGCTAGCGAAGGGGGCGGATACGCAGTATTTT.

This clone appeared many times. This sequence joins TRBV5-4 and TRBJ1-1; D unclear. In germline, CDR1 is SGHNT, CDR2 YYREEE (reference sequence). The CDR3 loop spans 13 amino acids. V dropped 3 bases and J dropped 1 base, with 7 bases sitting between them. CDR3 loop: CASSWAGNTEAFF. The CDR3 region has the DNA TGTGCCAGCAGCTGGGCAGGGAACACTGAAGCTTTCTTT.

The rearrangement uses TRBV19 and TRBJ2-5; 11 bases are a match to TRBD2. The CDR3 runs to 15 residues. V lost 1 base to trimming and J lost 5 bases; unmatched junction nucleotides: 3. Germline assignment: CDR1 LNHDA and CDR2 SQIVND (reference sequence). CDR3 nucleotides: TGTGCCAGTAGTATAGGTCGACTAGCGGGGGAGACCCAGTACTTC. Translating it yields CASSIGRLAGETQYF.

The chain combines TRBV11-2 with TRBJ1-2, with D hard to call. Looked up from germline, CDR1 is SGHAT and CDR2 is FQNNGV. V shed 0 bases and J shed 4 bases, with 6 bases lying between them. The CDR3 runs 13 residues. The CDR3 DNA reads TGTGCCAGCAGCTTAGAAATGGCCTATGGCTACACCTTC. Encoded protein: CASSLEMAYGYTF.

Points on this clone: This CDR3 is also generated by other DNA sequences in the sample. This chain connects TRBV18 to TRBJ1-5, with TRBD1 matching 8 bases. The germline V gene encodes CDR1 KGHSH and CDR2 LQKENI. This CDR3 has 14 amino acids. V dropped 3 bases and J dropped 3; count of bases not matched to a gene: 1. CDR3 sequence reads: CASSPGQDNQPQHF. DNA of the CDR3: TGTGCCAGCTCACCGGGACAGGACAATCAGCCCCAGCATTTT. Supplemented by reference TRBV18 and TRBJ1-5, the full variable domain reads NAGVMQNPRHLVRRRGQEARLRCSPMKGHSHVYWYRQLPEEGLKFMVYLQKENIIDESGMPKERFSAEFPKEGPSILRIQQVVRGDSAAYFCASSPGQDNQPQHFGDGTRLSIL.

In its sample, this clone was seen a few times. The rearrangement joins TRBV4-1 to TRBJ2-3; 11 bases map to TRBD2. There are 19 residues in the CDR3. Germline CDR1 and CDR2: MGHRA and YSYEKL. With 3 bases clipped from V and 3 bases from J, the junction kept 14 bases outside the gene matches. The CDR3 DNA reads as TGCGCCAGCAGCCAGGGGCCCCCCACTAGCGGGAGTCAGACAGATACGCAGTATTTT. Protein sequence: CASSQGPPTSGSQTDTQYF.

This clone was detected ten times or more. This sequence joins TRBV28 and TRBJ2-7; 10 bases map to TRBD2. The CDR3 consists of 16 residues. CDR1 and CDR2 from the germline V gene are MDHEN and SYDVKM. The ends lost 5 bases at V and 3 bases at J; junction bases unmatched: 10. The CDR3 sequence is CASSPGASGSIYEQYF. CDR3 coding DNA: TGTGCCAGCAGTCCCGGGGCTAGCGGGAGTATCTACGAGCAGTACTTC. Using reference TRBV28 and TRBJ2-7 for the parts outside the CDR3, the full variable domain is DVKVTQSSRYLVKRTGEKVFLECVQDMDHENMFWYRQDPGLGLRLIYFSYDVKMKEKGDIPEGYSVSREKKERFSLILESASTNQTSMYLCASSPGASGSIYEQYFGPGTRLTVT.

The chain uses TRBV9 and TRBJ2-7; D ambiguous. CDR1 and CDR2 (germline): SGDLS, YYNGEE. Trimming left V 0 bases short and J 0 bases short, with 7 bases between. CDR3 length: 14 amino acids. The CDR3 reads CASSVASSSYEQYF. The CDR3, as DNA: TGTGCCAGCAGCGTAGCTTCGAGCTCCTACGAGCAGTACTTC.

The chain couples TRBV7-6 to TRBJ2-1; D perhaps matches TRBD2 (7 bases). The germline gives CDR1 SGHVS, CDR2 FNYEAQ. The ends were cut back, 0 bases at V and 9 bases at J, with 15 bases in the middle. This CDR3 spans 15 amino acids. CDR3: CASSLAPGGVGEQFF. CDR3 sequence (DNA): TGTGCCAGCAGCTTAGCGCCGGGGGGCGTGGGTGAGCAGTTCTTC.

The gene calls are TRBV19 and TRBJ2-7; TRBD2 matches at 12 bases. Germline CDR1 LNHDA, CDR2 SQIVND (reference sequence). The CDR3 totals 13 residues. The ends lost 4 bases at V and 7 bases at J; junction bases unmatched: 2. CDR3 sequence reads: CASSTGLAGEQYF. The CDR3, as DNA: TGTGCCAGTAGTACGGGACTAGCGGGTGAGCAGTACTTC.

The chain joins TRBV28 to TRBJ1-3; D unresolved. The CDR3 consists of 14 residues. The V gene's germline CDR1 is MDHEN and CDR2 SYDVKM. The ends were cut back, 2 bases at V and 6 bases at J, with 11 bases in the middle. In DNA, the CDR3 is TGTGCCAGCAGTTTACGCAGGCAGGAAAACACCATATATTTT. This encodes CASSLRRQENTIYF.

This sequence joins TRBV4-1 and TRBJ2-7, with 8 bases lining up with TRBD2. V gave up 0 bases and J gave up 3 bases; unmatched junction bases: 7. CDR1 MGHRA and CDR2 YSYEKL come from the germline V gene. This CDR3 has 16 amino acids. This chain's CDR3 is CASSQEKREKVYEQYF. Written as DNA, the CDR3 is TGCGCCAGCAGCCAAGAGAAGCGGGAGAAAGTCTACGAGCAGTACTTC.

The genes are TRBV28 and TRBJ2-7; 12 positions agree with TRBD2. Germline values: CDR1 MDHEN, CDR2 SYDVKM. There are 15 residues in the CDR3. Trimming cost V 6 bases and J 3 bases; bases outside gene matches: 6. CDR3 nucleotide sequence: TGTGCCAGCAGCCTACTAGCGGGAGGTCACTACGAGCAGTACTTC. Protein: CASSLLAGGHYEQYF.

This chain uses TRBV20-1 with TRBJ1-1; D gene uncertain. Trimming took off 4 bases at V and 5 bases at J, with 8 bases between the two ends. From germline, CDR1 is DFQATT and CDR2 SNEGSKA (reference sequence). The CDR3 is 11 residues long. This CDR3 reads CSATQRTEAFF. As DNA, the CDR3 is TGCAGTGCTACCCAGCGGACTGAAGCTTTCTTT.

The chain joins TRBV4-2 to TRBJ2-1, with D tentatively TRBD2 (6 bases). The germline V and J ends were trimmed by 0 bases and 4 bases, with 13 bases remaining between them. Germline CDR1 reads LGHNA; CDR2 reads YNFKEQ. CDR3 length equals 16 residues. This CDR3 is CASSQDESGPYNEQFF. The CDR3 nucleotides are TGTGCCAGCAGCCAAGATGAAAGCGGGCCATACAATGAGCAGTTCTTC.

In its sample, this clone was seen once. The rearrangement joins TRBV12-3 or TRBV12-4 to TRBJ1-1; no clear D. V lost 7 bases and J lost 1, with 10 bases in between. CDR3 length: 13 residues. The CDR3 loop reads CASKFPENTEAFF. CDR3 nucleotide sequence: TGTGCCAGCAAATTTCCAGAGAACACTGAAGCTTTCTTT.

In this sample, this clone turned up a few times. DNA for the CDR3: TGTGCCAGCAGTTACCCGGGAGCCCAAGAGACCCAGTACTTC. The encoded protein is CASSYPGAQETQYF. The rearrangement joins TRBV6-6 to TRBJ2-5; D perhaps matches TRBD2 (6 bases). Germline V CDR1 and CDR2: MNHNY, SVGAGI (reference sequence). The V end was cut by 2 bases, the J end by 1 base, with 8 bases between. The length of the CDR3 is 14 residues.

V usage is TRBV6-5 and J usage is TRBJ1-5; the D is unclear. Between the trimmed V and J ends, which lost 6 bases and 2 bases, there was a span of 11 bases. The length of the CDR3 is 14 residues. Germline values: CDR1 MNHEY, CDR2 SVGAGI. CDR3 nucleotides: TGTGCCAGCAGCGAGCGGAATGGCAATCAGCCCCAGCATTTT. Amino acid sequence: CASSERNGNQPQHF.

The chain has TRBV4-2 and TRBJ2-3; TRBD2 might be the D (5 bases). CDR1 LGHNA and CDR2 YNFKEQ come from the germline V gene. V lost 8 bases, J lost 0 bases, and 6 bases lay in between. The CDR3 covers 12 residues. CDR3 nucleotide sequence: TGTGCCAGCCGAGGGAGCACAGATACGCAGTATTTT. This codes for CASRGSTDTQYF.

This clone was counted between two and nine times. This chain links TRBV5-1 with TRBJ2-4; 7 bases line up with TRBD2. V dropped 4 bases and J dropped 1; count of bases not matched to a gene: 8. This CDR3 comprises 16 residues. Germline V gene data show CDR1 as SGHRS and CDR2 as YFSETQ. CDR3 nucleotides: TGCGCCAGCAGCCGCGGACTAGTAGGGGCCAAAAACATTCAGTACTTC. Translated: CASSRGLVGAKNIQYF. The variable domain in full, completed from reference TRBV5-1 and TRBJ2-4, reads KAGVTQTPRYLIKTRGQQVTLSCSPISGHRSVSWYQQTPGQGLQFLFEYFSETQRNKGNFPGRFSGRQFSNSRSEMNVSTLELGDSALYLCASSRGLVGAKNIQYFGAGTRLSVL.

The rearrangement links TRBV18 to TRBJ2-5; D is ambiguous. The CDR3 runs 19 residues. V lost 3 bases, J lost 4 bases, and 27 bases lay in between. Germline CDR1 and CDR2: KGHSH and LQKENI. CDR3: CASSPGLGGSGSTRETQYF. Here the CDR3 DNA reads TGTGCCAGCTCACCCGGTCTAGGTGGTTCTGGCTCCACCAGAGAGACCCAGTACTTC.

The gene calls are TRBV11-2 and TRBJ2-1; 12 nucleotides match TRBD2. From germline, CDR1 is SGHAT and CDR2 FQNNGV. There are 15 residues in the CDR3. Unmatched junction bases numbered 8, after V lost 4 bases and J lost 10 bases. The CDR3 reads CASSYRLAGDVEQFF. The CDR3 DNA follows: TGTGCCAGCAGCTACCGACTAGCGGGGGACGTGGAGCAGTTCTTC.

The CDR3 DNA is TGTGCCAGCAGCCCCCTCTTCTCCTACGAGCAGTACTTC. Protein product: CASSPLFSYEQYF. This chain joins TRBV13 and TRBJ2-7; D uncertain. The CDR3 totals 13 residues. The germline V and J ends were trimmed by 5 bases and 0 bases, with 8 bases remaining between them. Germline lookup yields CDR1 PRHDT and CDR2 FYEKMQ (reference sequence). Full variable domain (rest looked up from reference TRBV13 and TRBJ2-7): AAGVIQSPRHLIKEKRETATLKCYPIPRHDTVYWYQQGPGQDPQFLISFYEKMQSDKGSIPDRFSAQQFSDYHSELNMSSLELGDSALYFCASSPLFSYEQYFGPGTRLTVT.